This TCR beta chain was captured in a study of identical twins. Study-level results: Conclusions leaned on cross-sectional statistical analysis and did not track the same donors over time.

About this clonotype: What it recognizes is unknown.

V lost 2 bases to trimming and J lost 4 bases; unmatched junction nucleotides: 10. Germline V gene sequence: CDR1 SGHTA, CDR2 FQGNSA. The CDR3 has 16 residues. MiXCR, run by TCRdb on the 5' RACE reads, gives a single entry per CDR3 protein. The sample includes 400,000 to 500,000 distinct CDR3 sequences, approximately 18% of them seen just once. Sample: naive T cells sorted from blood. The source of this sequence is a man aged 45-65 years in good health. The V gene is TRBV7-2, the J gene TRBJ2-7, with 8 bases that match TRBD1. Written as DNA, the CDR3 is TGTGCCAGCAGCTTAAGTCCCAGGGGGCGCGGGTACGAGCAGTACTTC. This sequence encodes CASSLSPRGRGYEQYF.